This T cell receptor beta chain is from a study of vaccination effects on CD4 cells after COVID-19. Study-wide context: Participants completed two doses of the BNT162b2 or mRNA-1273 vaccine. Study results and limitations: Marked contraction was observed in infection-induced and vaccine-induced clones late after vaccination.

Some clones are missing from TCRdb's copy, which holds only in-frame ones; the method was immunoSEQ multiplex PCR. This sample has roughly 14,000 clones, with around 76% found just once. Trimming took off 5 bases at V and 2 bases at J, with 17 bases between the two ends. Germline V gives CDR1 LGHDT, CDR2 YNNKEL (reference sequence). The CDR3 contains 16 residues. A few counts support this clone. Its target is unknown. Peptide-pool stimulation followed by sequencing identified expanded antigen-specific CD4+ clonotypes in the ViraFEST assay. Cells that had been cultured for 9 to 10 days were the source of isolated CD4+ T cells. PBMC cultures contained 1.8 million or so cells per well, roughly 10 IU/ml IL-2 and approximately 9.4 ug/ml peptides.

This specimen consisted of CD4+ T cells from PBMCs cultured with HCoV-229E spike peptides, obtained before COVID-19 vaccination. This sequence was found in a human donor who received a COVID-19 vaccine. The V call is TRBV3-1 (or the pseudogene TRBV3-2), the J call TRBJ2-3; D is possibly TRBD2 (5 bases). The CDR3 reads CASSSLTRSYTDTQYF. The DNA for the CDR3 is TGTGCCAGCAGCTCCCTTACTAGATCATACACAGATACGCAGTATTTT.